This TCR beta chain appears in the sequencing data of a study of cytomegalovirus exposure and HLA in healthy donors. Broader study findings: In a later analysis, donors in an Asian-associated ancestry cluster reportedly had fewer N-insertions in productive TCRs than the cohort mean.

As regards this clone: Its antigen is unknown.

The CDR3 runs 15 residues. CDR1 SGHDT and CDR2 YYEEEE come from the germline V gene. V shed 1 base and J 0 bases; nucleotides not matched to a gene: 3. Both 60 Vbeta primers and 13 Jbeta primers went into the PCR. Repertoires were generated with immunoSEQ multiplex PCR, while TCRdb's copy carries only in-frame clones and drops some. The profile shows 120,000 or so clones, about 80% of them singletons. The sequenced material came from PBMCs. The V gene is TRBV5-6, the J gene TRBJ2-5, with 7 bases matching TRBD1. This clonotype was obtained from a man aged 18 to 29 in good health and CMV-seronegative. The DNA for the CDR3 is TGTGCCAGCAGCTTGCTACAGGGGTACCAAGAGACCCAGTACTTC. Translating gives CASSLLQGYQETQYF.